These 2 T cell receptor beta chains originate from one sample sequenced in a study of T-cell reconstitution after alpha-beta-depleted transplantation in children. A TCRbeta library incorporating unique molecular identifiers was prepared. In TCRdb, the PCR reads were re-called with MiXCR into one record per CDR3 protein. This table has 700,000 to 850,000 distinct CDR3 sequences, about 15% appearing once. The sample here was PBMCs, mostly from graft donor cells, taken 360 days after TCRalphabeta/CD19-depleted stem cell transplant. All receptors derive from a male patient under 18 who had a stem cell transplant for acute lymphoblastic leukemia, so the T cells may come from the graft donor.

This clonotype was picked up many times. This chain connects TRBV2 to TRBJ2-7; D remains ambiguous. Trimming pared 4 bases from V and 0 bases from J, leaving 10 bases between. The CDR3 has 14 amino acids. Germline V gives CDR1 SNHLY, CDR2 FYNNEI. The CDR3 DNA sequence: TGTGCCAGCAGTGTTGGGATTTTCTCCTACGAGCAGTACTTC. Protein product: CASSVGIFSYEQYF.

This clonotype was detected ten times or more. The rearrangement uses TRBV9 and TRBJ2-7; D is perhaps TRBD1 or TRBD2 (5 bases each). Germline CDR1 and CDR2: SGDLS and YYNGEE. V lost 0 bases to trimming and J lost 1 base, with 8 bases between them. There are 14 residues in the CDR3. The CDR3 is CASSVGGISYEQYF. CDR3 nucleotides: TGTGCCAGCAGCGTAGGGGGGATATCCTACGAGCAGTACTTC.